The 18 T cell receptor beta chains below all came from one sample that was sequenced in a study of blood T cells in healthy people across ages. The use of a sample-barcoded 5' primer and a J-beta primer mix characterized a second PCR of about 7 to 12 cycles. TCRdb used MiXCR to reprocess the 5' RACE reads, holding one entry per CDR3 protein. The sample shows roughly 1,500,000 distinct CDR3 sequences, roughly a third of them seen only once. Sequencing was performed on blood. Source of these receptors: a woman under 40 in good health.

This clonotype has just a few counts. This sequence joins TRBV4-1 and TRBJ1-4; 10 bases line up with TRBD1. The germline gives CDR1 MGHRA, CDR2 YSYEKL. Trimming at V came to 4 bases and at J to 7 bases, leaving 9 bases not matched to a gene. CDR3 length: 16 amino acids. DNA for the CDR3: TGCGCCAGCAGCCGACAGGGGACAGGGGAAGGTGAAAAACTGTTTTTT. Translation gives CASSRQGTGEGEKLFF.

The CDR3 region has the DNA TGTGCCAGCAGTTATGGGGGGCTAAGCTCCTACGAGCAGTACTTC. This sequence encodes CASSYGGLSSYEQYF. The chain couples TRBV6-5 to TRBJ2-7, with D possibly being TRBD1 or TRBD2 (6 bases each). The CDR3 has 15 residues. The germline gives CDR1 MNHEY, CDR2 SVGAGI. V was clipped by 3 bases and J by 0 bases, with 12 bases between them.

This clonotype showed up just once. This rearrangement joins TRBV2 to TRBJ2-7, with D unclear. V was clipped by 7 bases and J by 2 bases, with 9 bases between them. CDR1 is SNHLY and CDR2 is FYNNEI in the germline V gene. The CDR3 has 12 residues. CDR3 region: CASNDNPYEQYF. The CDR3 nucleotides read TGTGCCAGCAATGATAACCCCTACGAGCAGTACTTC.

This clonotype was seen a few times. The CDR3 reads CASSEESRGNYNEQFF. The CDR3 DNA is TGTGCCAGCAGTGAAGAATCGCGGGGGAACTACAATGAGCAGTTCTTC. This rearrangement joins TRBV6-1 to TRBJ2-1; 7 bases map to TRBD2. The CDR3 consists of 16 residues. V was pared by 1 base and J by 3 bases, with 6 bases of the junction left unmatched. Germline CDR1 is MNHNS and CDR2 is SASEGT.

This sequence joins TRBV6-4 and TRBJ1-1, with 11 bases fitting TRBD1. Germline V lookup: CDR1 MRHNA, CDR2 SNTAGT. J was trimmed by 2 bases and V by 6 bases; bases with no gene match: 8. This CDR3 has 16 residues. As DNA, the CDR3 is TGTGCCAGCAGGGGGACAGGGGGACTTGGAAACACTGAAGCTTTCTTT. Translation gives CASRGTGGLGNTEAFF.

In this sample, this clonotype turned up a few times. This chain connects TRBV2 to TRBJ2-3, with D perhaps being TRBD1 or TRBD2 (5 bases each). The CDR3 extends over 13 amino acids. Trimming took off 10 bases at V and 5 bases at J, with 16 bases between the two ends. Germline CDR1 and CDR2: SNHLY and FYNNEI. CDR3 protein: CATRWGMGDTQYF. The CDR3 coding sequence is TGTGCCACCCGGTGGGGGATGGGAGATACGCAGTATTTT. The variable domain in full, with the rest retrieved from reference TRBV2 and TRBJ2-3, is EPEVTQTPSHQVTQMGQEVILRCVPISNHLYFYWYRQILGQKVEFLVSFYNNEISEKSEIFDDQFSVERPDGSNFTLKIRSTKLEDSAMYFCATRWGMGDTQYFGPGTRLTVL.

The CDR3 region has the DNA TGTGCCAGCAGCCCCTGGGACGGCACCGAGCAGTACTTC. As protein: CASSPWDGTEQYF. This rearrangement joins TRBV9 to TRBJ2-7; D tentatively reads TRBD1 or TRBD2 (5 bases each). CDR3 length: 13 amino acids. V dropped 4 bases and J dropped 6 bases, with 14 bases sitting between them. From germline, CDR1 is SGDLS and CDR2 YYNGEE.

This clonotype was counted at least ten times. CDR3 in DNA: TGCGCCAGCAGCCAAGGGCGACAGGGTGAAGAGACCCAGTACTTC. Translated: CASSQGRQGEETQYF. The genes are TRBV4-1 and TRBJ2-5, with 7 bases lining up with TRBD1. Germline V gene data show CDR1 as MGHRA and CDR2 as YSYEKL. The CDR3 is 15 amino acids. The junction had 5 bases not matched to a gene; V was cut back by 1 base and J by 3 bases.

This rearrangement joins TRBV30 to TRBJ2-7; a weak D match, TRBD1 (6 bases). This CDR3 is built from 14 residues. Trimming stripped 0 bases from V and 5 bases from J, with 14 bases between. Germline V CDR1 and CDR2: GTSNPN, SVGIG (reference sequence). The CDR3 spells CAWSVGKGDDEQYF. CDR3 DNA sequence: TGTGCCTGGAGTGTAGGGAAGGGGGATGACGAGCAGTACTTC.

The V call is TRBV29-1, the J call TRBJ1-2; weak D call: TRBD1 (5 bases). Germline-derived CDR1 and CDR2 are SQVTM and ANQGSEA. The V and J ends lost 6 bases and 4 bases respectively, with 12 bases between them. This CDR3 is built from 12 residues. CDR3 region: CSVKGWGYGYTF. The DNA for the CDR3 is TGCAGCGTGAAGGGGTGGGGCTATGGCTACACCTTC.

The chain has TRBV12-3 or TRBV12-4 and TRBJ2-1, with D perhaps matching TRBD2 (6 bases). This CDR3 has 17 residues. The V end lost 5 bases, the J end lost 0 bases, and 17 bases lay between the germline ends. CDR3: CASSPGDSSSSYNEQFF. CDR3 DNA: TGTGCCAGCAGTCCCGGGGACTCCTCAAGCTCCTACAATGAGCAGTTCTTC.

The J gene is TRBJ1-5, the V gene TRBV19; no firm D call. Germline V gene data show CDR1 as LNHDA and CDR2 as SQIVND (reference sequence). V was shortened by 3 bases and J by 4 bases, with 10 bases between the two germline ends. The CDR3 is made up of 14 amino acids. The CDR3 reads CASSINGENQPQHF. The CDR3 DNA is TGTGCCAGTAGTATTAATGGAGAGAATCAGCCCCAGCATTTT.

V gene TRBV20-1 combines with J gene TRBJ2-3, with 9 bases matching TRBD2. J lost 3 bases, V lost 6 bases, and 10 bases had no gene match. The CDR3 contains 15 residues. Per germline, CDR1 DFQATT and CDR2 SNEGSKA (reference sequence). The DNA of the CDR3 is TGCAGTGCGGGAGTCGGCGGGGGGGCGACAGATACGCAGTATTTT. It translates to CSAGVGGGATDTQYF.

This sequence joins TRBV20-1 and TRBJ1-1; no reliable D call. The CDR3 totals 17 residues. The V end was cut by 6 bases, the J end by 1 base, with 24 bases between. CDR1 and CDR2 (germline): DFQATT, SNEGSKA (reference sequence). CDR3 sequence (DNA): TGCAGTGCCCAACCCCCCACAGCACCATGGTCGAACACTGAAGCTTTCTTT. As protein: CSAQPPTAPWSNTEAFF.

On this clonotype itself: This sequence may be a read error, since a much larger clone differs from it by one base. The V call is TRBV10-2, the J call TRBJ2-7; weak D call: TRBD2 (5 bases). CDR3 length: 16 amino acids. The V end lost 8 bases, the J end lost 3 bases, and 23 bases lay between the germline ends. Germline-derived CDR1 and CDR2 are WSHSY and SAAADI. The CDR3 loop is CASQEEVGRQSYEQYF. In DNA form, the CDR3 reads TGCGCCAGCCAGGAGGAAGTTGGACGTCAGAGCTACGAGCAGTACTTC.

This clonotype was detected only a few times. The chain has TRBV7-9 and TRBJ1-5; D is possibly TRBD1 (5 bases). The CDR3 is 14 residues long. V lost 5 bases to trimming and J lost 6 bases, with 14 bases between them. In germline, CDR1 is SEHNR, CDR2 FQNEAQ (reference sequence). DNA of the CDR3: TGTGCCAGCAGCCAAGACGGGGGTGGTCAGCCCCAGCATTTT. This encodes CASSQDGGGQPQHF.

In DNA form, the CDR3 reads TGTGCCAGCAGCGTAGACGTTAGCGGGGACAATGAGCAGTTCTTC. This sequence encodes CASSVDVSGDNEQFF. This chain connects TRBV9 to TRBJ2-1; TRBD2 agrees at 8 bases. The CDR3 runs to 15 residues. J lost 5 bases, V lost 0 bases, and 4 bases had no gene match. Germline values: CDR1 SGDLS, CDR2 YYNGEE. Drawing the rest from reference TRBV9 and TRBJ2-1, the complete variable domain is DSGVTQTPKHLITATGQRVTLRCSPRSGDLSVYWYQQSLDQGLQFLIQYYNGEERAKGNILERFSAQQFPDLHSELNLSSLELGDSALYFCASSVDVSGDNEQFFGPGTRLTVL.

This rearrangement joins TRBV5-5 to TRBJ2-7; D is possibly TRBD1 (5 bases). V was pared by 1 base and J by 2 bases, with 10 bases between. Germline V CDR1 and CDR2: SGHKS, YYEKEE (reference sequence). The CDR3 runs to 14 residues. CDR3 bases: TGTGCCAGCAGCTTGACCAGGGTACCCTACGAGCAGTACTTC. It translates to CASSLTRVPYEQYF. Based on the CDR3 plus reference TRBV5-5 and TRBJ2-7, the full variable domain is DAGVTQSPTHLIKTRGQQVTLRCSPISGHKSVSWYQQVLGQGPQFIFQYYEKEERGRGNFPDRFSARQFPNYSSELNVNALLLGDSALYLCASSLTRVPYEQYFGPGTRLTVT.